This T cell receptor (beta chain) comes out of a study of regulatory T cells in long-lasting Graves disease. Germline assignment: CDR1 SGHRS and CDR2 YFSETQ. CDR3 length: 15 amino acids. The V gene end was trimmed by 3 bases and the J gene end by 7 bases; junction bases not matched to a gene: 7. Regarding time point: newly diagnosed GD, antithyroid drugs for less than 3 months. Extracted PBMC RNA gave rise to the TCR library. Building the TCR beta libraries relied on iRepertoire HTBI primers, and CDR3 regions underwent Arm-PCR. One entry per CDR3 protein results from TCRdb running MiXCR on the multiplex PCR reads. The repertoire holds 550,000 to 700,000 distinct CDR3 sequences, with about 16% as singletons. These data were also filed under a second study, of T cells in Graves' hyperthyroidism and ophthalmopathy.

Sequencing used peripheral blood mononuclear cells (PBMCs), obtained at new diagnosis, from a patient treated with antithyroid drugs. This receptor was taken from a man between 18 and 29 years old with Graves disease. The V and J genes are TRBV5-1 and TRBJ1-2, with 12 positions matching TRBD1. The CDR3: CASSSEGQGAGGYTF. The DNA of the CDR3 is TGCGCCAGCAGCTCAGAGGGACAGGGGGCCGGTGGCTACACCTTC.